These 21 T cell receptor beta chains were all obtained from the same sample, sequenced in a study of T cell responses to AZD1222 COVID-19 vaccine. Data came from immunoSEQ multiplex PCR; TCRdb stores just in-frame clones and leaves some out. The sample yields around 61,000 clones, roughly 85% seen once. The sample consisted of peripheral blood, taken on day 0 of AZD1222 vaccination. The receptor source for this set is an adult in good health.

This sequence joins TRBV14 and TRBJ2-5; D gene uncertain. The germline V gene has CDR1 SGHDN and CDR2 FVKESK. Between the trimmed V and J ends, which lost 0 bases and 2 bases, there was a span of 10 bases. This CDR3 has 15 residues. The CDR3 DNA reads as TGTGCCAGCAGCCAAGATCAGGTGAAACAAGAGACCCAGTACTTC. This encodes CASSQDQVKQETQYF.

The chain is built from TRBV5-1 and TRBJ1-2; D remains unclear. Germline V lookup: CDR1 SGHRS, CDR2 YFSETQ. Trimming removed 0 bases at V and 2 bases at J, with 11 bases between. The CDR3 extends over 15 amino acids. The CDR3 nucleotides are TGCGCCAGCAGCTTGGGAACCGGAGGGAACTATGGCTACACCTTC. Its translation is CASSLGTGGNYGYTF.

The V call is TRBV4-2, the J call TRBJ2-7; D not resolved. The ends were cut back, 1 base at V and 4 bases at J, with 8 bases in the middle. CDR1 and CDR2 from the germline V gene are LGHNA and YNFKEQ. The CDR3 totals 13 residues. CDR3 sequence (DNA): TGTGCCAGCAGCCAAGCTTCAGGATACGAGCAGTACTTC. This sequence encodes CASSQASGYEQYF.

The chain joins TRBV19 to TRBJ2-1; maybe TRBD1 (6 bases). This CDR3 has 16 residues. The V gene's germline CDR1 is LNHDA and CDR2 SQIVND (reference sequence). V was pared by 6 bases and J by 1 base, with 16 bases between. Here the CDR3 DNA reads TGTGCCAGTAGCCGAAGGACAGATTTTTCCTACAATGAGCAGTTCTTC. This gives the protein CASSRRTDFSYNEQFF.

The rearrangement links TRBV20-1 to TRBJ1-1; D is unresolved. The germline CDR1 and CDR2 sequences are DFQATT and SNEGSKA (reference sequence). V lost 5 bases and J lost 3, with 7 bases in between. This CDR3 region has 11 residues. CDR3 loop: CSALRDTEAFF. The CDR3 DNA is TGCAGTGCTCTTCGGGACACTGAAGCTTTCTTT.

The chain carries TRBV19 and TRBJ1-1; 7 bases match TRBD1. This CDR3 is built from 13 residues. Trimming cost V 5 bases and J 5 bases; bases outside gene matches: 5. Germline CDR1 is LNHDA and CDR2 is SQIVND (reference sequence). CDR3 in DNA: TGTGCCAGTAGTGTGACAGGGCAAACTGAAGCTTTCTTT. Translating it yields CASSVTGQTEAFF.

In this sample, this clone turned up once. The V call is TRBV6-5, the J call TRBJ1-1; tentatively, D is TRBD1 (6 bases). CDR1 is MNHEY, CDR2 SVGAGI, per germline. This CDR3 region has 13 residues. The V end was cut by 4 bases, the J end by 1 base, with 7 bases between. The CDR3 loop reads CASSLQGNTEAFF. For the CDR3, the DNA is TGTGCCAGCAGTTTACAGGGGAACACTGAAGCTTTCTTT.

The gene calls are TRBV7-3 and TRBJ1-1, with D unresolved. Germline CDR1 is SGHTA and CDR2 is FQGTGA. The ends were cut back, 4 bases at V and 3 bases at J, with 21 bases in the middle. The CDR3 runs 17 residues. The CDR3 DNA reads TGTGCCAGCAGCTCCAGACCCCGGAGACTCGGTGACACTGAAGCTTTCTTT. Translation gives CASSSRPRRLGDTEAFF.

The chain uses TRBV7-2 and TRBJ2-2, with 7 bases that match TRBD1. The CDR3 is 18 residues long. Germline CDR1 is SGHTA and CDR2 is FQGNSA. V was clipped by 2 bases and J by 3 bases; unmatched bases: 12. The DNA for the CDR3 is TGTGCCAGCAGCTTACGTCCCGCAGGGGGAAGTGACACCGGGGAGCTGTTTTTT. This translates into CASSLRPAGGSDTGELFF.

V is TRBV7-3 and J is TRBJ2-3; weak D call: TRBD2 (5 bases). CDR1 and CDR2 (germline): SGHTA, FQGTGA. CDR3 length: 15 residues. V was clipped by 1 base and J by 7 bases, with 15 bases between them. The CDR3 DNA follows: TGTGCCAGCAGCTTAAAGCCCCGCCGGGAAAATACGCAGTATTTT. Protein product: CASSLKPRRENTQYF.

This chain connects TRBV5-1 to TRBJ2-3; 9 bases line up with TRBD2. Germline V CDR1 and CDR2: SGHRS, YFSETQ. The CDR3 contains 16 residues. V was clipped by 0 bases and J by 0 bases; unmatched bases: 2. CDR3 DNA sequence: TGCGCCAGCAGCTTGGGACTAGCGGCTAGCACAGATACGCAGTATTTT. This gives the protein CASSLGLAASTDTQYF.

A single count supports this clone. This sequence joins TRBV6-6 and TRBJ1-1; D gene unclear. This CDR3 has 15 residues. Germline lookup yields CDR1 MNHNY and CDR2 SVGAGI (reference sequence). Trimming cost V 7 bases and J 10 bases, with 25 bases left between them. The CDR3 DNA sequence: TGTGCCAGCATCGACCCCCGACGGACCTCCTATGGAGCTTTCTTT. As protein: CASIDPRRTSYGAFF.

This CDR3 reads CSVERGRDTEAFF. Here the CDR3 DNA reads TGCAGCGTTGAGAGGGGGAGGGACACTGAAGCTTTCTTT. The V call is TRBV29-1, the J call TRBJ1-1; D might be TRBD1 (6 bases). Germline V gene sequence: CDR1 SQVTM, CDR2 ANQGSEA. Deletions cut 3 bases from V and 3 bases from J, with 11 bases between. The CDR3 extends over 13 amino acids.

V is TRBV27 and J is TRBJ1-1; D not certain. The germline V gene has CDR1 MNHEY and CDR2 SMNVEV (reference sequence). The CDR3 contains 13 residues. Trimming took off 0 bases at V and 3 bases at J, with 5 bases between the two ends. This CDR3 is CASSLSLYTEAFF. CDR3 bases: TGTGCCAGCAGTTTATCACTATACACTGAAGCTTTCTTT.

The chain recombines TRBV6-5 with TRBJ2-3; 7 nucleotides match TRBD2. The CDR3 is 15 amino acids. Germline trimming cut 6 bases from V and 2 bases from J; bases unmatched to any gene: 8. CDR1 is MNHEY and CDR2 is SVGAGI in the germline V gene. The CDR3 is CASSWDGRNTDTQYF. In nucleotides, the CDR3 is TGTGCCAGCAGCTGGGACGGGAGGAACACAGATACGCAGTATTTT.

The rearrangement uses TRBV5-7 and TRBJ2-7; no reliable D call. TRBV5-7 is an ORF, and what it does is uncertain. Trimming stripped 0 bases from V and 5 bases from J, with 12 bases between. The CDR3 contains 14 residues. CDR3 residues: CASSLAWGSHEQYF. The CDR3 DNA follows: TGTGCCAGCAGCTTGGCCTGGGGTTCCCACGAGCAGTACTTC.

The rearrangement uses TRBV30 and TRBJ1-2; TRBD1 is a possible D gene (6 bases). Germline assignment: CDR1 GTSNPN and CDR2 SVGIG (reference sequence). The length of the CDR3 is 14 residues. The V gene lost 2 bases and the J gene lost 8 bases, with 18 bases spanning the gap. The CDR3, as DNA: TGTGCCTGGAGTAAAAGGCAGGGGTATTCGGGCTACACCTTC. Encoded protein: CAWSKRQGYSGYTF.

The chain joins TRBV5-6 to TRBJ1-5; D not certain. The CDR3 has 14 residues. Germline values: CDR1 SGHDT, CDR2 YYEEEE. V shed 2 bases and J shed 3 bases, with 9 bases lying between them. As DNA, the CDR3 is TGTGCCAGCAGCTTTGGCGGAATCAATCAGCCCCAGCATTTT. This codes for CASSFGGINQPQHF.

DNA for the CDR3: TGTGCCAGCAGCTTAAACCCAGGTAACACTGAAGCTTTCTTT. Protein sequence: CASSLNPGNTEAFF. The chain carries TRBV11-2 and TRBJ1-1; D unclear. CDR1 is SGHAT, CDR2 FQNNGV, per germline. V lost 2 bases and J lost 2, with 9 bases in between. This CDR3 comprises 14 residues. Using reference TRBV11-2 and TRBJ1-1 for the parts outside the CDR3, the full variable domain is EAGVAQSPRYKIIEKRQSVAFWCNPISGHATLYWYQQILGQGPKLLIQFQNNGVVDDSQLPKDRFSAERLKGVDSTLKIQPAKLEDSAVYLCASSLNPGNTEAFFGQGTRLTVV.

The J gene is TRBJ1-1, the V gene TRBV18; D uncertain. Germline V gene data show CDR1 as KGHSH and CDR2 as LQKENI. Deletions cut 0 bases from V and 6 bases from J, with 8 bases between. CDR3 length: 13 amino acids. CDR3 amino acids: CASSPPSVPEAFF. In DNA form, the CDR3 reads TGTGCCAGCTCACCACCTTCAGTCCCTGAAGCTTTCTTT.

The rearrangement links TRBV19 to TRBJ2-3, with D maybe TRBD1 (6 bases). Trimming shortened V by 9 bases and J by 4 bases, and 17 bases separated the two germline ends. Per germline, CDR1 LNHDA and CDR2 SQIVND (reference sequence). The CDR3 spans 14 residues. CDR3 nucleotide sequence: TGTGCCAGCACACCCAGGGGCCAGCCAGATACGCAGTATTTT. Translation gives CASTPRGQPDTQYF.